This T cell receptor (beta chain) is drawn from a study of cytomegalovirus exposure and HLA in healthy donors. Turning to this clone: Antigen unknown.

Whole-study results and caveats: Reportedly, HLA-A and HLA-B alleles of most subjects were accurately predicted from TCR beta.

V was clipped by 4 bases and J by 5 bases; unmatched bases: 4. The CDR3 extends over 14 amino acids. Germline CDR1 and CDR2: SGHDN and FVKESK. Researchers ran the PCR with 60 Vbeta and 13 Jbeta primers. Assay: immunoSEQ multiplex PCR; the TCRdb copy retains only in-frame clones and omits some. The sample lists approximately 160,000 clones, 77% occurring once. The chain links TRBV14 to TRBJ2-2, with 7 bases fitting TRBD2. The source is a woman in her twenties or thirties in good health and CMV-seropositive. Sequencing was done on a sample of PBMCs. DNA of the CDR3: TGTGCCAGCAGCCCCGCGGGAGTAACCGGGGAGCTGTTTTTT. This codes for CASSPAGVTGELFF.